Listed below are T cell receptor delta chains from one sample, sequenced in a study of gamma-delta T cells after stem cell transplantation. TCRdb redid clone calling on the RT-PCR reads using CATT. Of about 260 delta-chain clones listed, around 4.8% are singletons. The sample was gamma-delta T cells. These receptor sequences come from a human donor. It is not recorded whose cells these are; they may come from a transplant donor. Each CDR3 is given with its conserved first and last residue. Fields, in order: V gene, clone size, J gene, D gene, CDR3 DNA, CDR3 protein. D genes are given only for firm matches. Expanded clones get a size class; other rows say once, few or many, or leave the size out.

v_call: TRDV2
clone_size: -
j_call: TRDJ1
d_call: TRDD3
cdr3_nt: TGTGCCTGTGACACCGTCTCCTACGGGGGATACGCTAACACCGATAAACTCATCTTT
cdr3_aa: CACDTVSYGGYANTDKLIF

v_call: TRDV2
clone_size: -
j_call: TRDJ1
d_call: TRDD3
cdr3_nt: TGTGCCTGTGATGGACTTACTGGGGGTGACACCGATAAACTCATCTTT
cdr3_aa: CACDGLTGGDTDKLIF

v_call: TRDV2
clone_size: -
j_call: TRDJ1
d_call: TRDD3
cdr3_nt: TGTGCCTGTGACACCGCGGCTACTGGGGGATACGAATCTACCGATAAACTCATCTTT
cdr3_aa: CACDTAATGGYESTDKLIF

v_call: TRDV2
clone_size: large
j_call: TRDJ1
d_call: TRDD3
cdr3_nt: TGTGCCTGTGACGCCGTACTGGGGGATACAAATGTTGGCACCGATAAACTCATCTTT
cdr3_aa: CACDAVLGDTNVGTDKLIF

v_call: TRDV2
clone_size: large
j_call: TRDJ3
d_call: -
cdr3_nt: TGTGCCTGTGACACCGGGCCCGGGGGTCCGAGCTCCTGGGACACCCGACAGATGTTTTTC
cdr3_aa: CACDTGPGGPSSWDTRQMFF

v_call: TRDV2
clone_size: hyperexpanded
j_call: TRDJ1
d_call: TRDD3
cdr3_nt: TGTGCCTGTCTCCCCTTACTGGGGGAGTACACCGATAAACTCATCTTT
cdr3_aa: CACLPLLGEYTDKLIF

v_call: TRDV2
clone_size: large
j_call: TRDJ1
d_call: TRDD3
cdr3_nt: TGTGCCTGTGACGCCGTACTGGGGGATGCACGCGGGACCGATAAACTCATCTTT
cdr3_aa: CACDAVLGDARGTDKLIF

v_call: TRDV2
clone_size: -
j_call: TRDJ1
d_call: TRDD3
cdr3_nt: TGTGCCTGTGACACGCTCCCTACACTGGGGGATTTTGAAAACGATAAACTCATCTTT
cdr3_aa: CACDTLPTLGDFENDKLIF

v_call: TRDV1
clone_size: -
j_call: TRDJ1
d_call: -
cdr3_nt: TGTGCTCTTGGACCCCTGGCCCTATTCGGCACCGATAAACTCATCTTT
cdr3_aa: CALGPLALFGTDKLIF

v_call: TRDV2
clone_size: hyperexpanded
j_call: TRDJ1
d_call: -
cdr3_nt: TGTGCCTGTGATGCTGTGAACACCGATAAACTCATCTTT
cdr3_aa: CACDAVNTDKLIF

v_call: TRDV2
clone_size: few
j_call: TRDJ3
d_call: TRDD3
cdr3_nt: TGTGCCTGTGACAAGCTACTGGGGGATACCGTCGACGTCTCCTGGGACACCCGACAGATGTTTTTC
cdr3_aa: CACDKLLGDTVDVSWDTRQMFF

v_call: TRDV2
clone_size: -
j_call: TRDJ1
d_call: TRDD3
cdr3_nt: TGTGCCTGTGACGCCGTTGAACTGGGGGATACGCTACTATCCGGGGATAAACTCATCTTT
cdr3_aa: CACDAVELGDTLLSGDKLIF

v_call: TRDV2
clone_size: -
j_call: TRDJ1
d_call: -
cdr3_nt: TGTGCCTGTGACACCGTCAGGGGGACCCGGGATTACACCGATAAACTCATCTTT
cdr3_aa: CACDTVRGTRDYTDKLIF

v_call: TRDV2
clone_size: large
j_call: TRDJ1
d_call: -
cdr3_nt: TGTGCCTGTGACCCGATGGGTACCGATAAACTCATCTTT
cdr3_aa: CACDPMGTDKLIF

v_call: TRDV2
clone_size: few
j_call: TRDJ2
d_call: TRDD3
cdr3_nt: TGTGCCTGTGACAACTGGGGGTCTCAGGGCGTTTTGACAGCACAACTCTTCTTT
cdr3_aa: CACDNWGSQGVLTAQLFF

v_call: TRDV2
clone_size: few
j_call: TRDJ1
d_call: TRDD3
cdr3_nt: TGTGCCTGTGACATACTGGGGGCCAACACCGATAAACTCATCTTT
cdr3_aa: CACDILGANTDKLIF

v_call: TRDV2
clone_size: few
j_call: TRDJ1
d_call: TRDD3
cdr3_nt: TGTGCCTGTGACACCATTGGGACTGGGGGCTCGGGGACCGATAAACTCATCTTT
cdr3_aa: CACDTIGTGGSGTDKLIF

v_call: TRDV2
clone_size: hyperexpanded
j_call: TRDJ1
d_call: TRDD3
cdr3_nt: TGTGCCTGTGACACCGTCTCTGGGGGATACGCGACCGATAAACTCATCTTT
cdr3_aa: CACDTVSGGYATDKLIF

v_call: TRDV2
clone_size: hyperexpanded
j_call: TRDJ1
d_call: TRDD3
cdr3_nt: TGTGCCTGTGACCCCGTACTGGGGGATACATCTGCTACCGATAAACTCATCTTT
cdr3_aa: CACDPVLGDTSATDKLIF

v_call: TRDV2
clone_size: large
j_call: TRDJ3
d_call: TRDD3
cdr3_nt: TGTGCCTGTGACACCCTGGGGACAGAGGTCGTCACTGGGGGATACGAAGGCTCCTGGGACACCCGACAGATGTTTTTC
cdr3_aa: CACDTLGTEVVTGGYEGSWDTRQMFF

v_call: TRDV2
clone_size: large
j_call: TRDJ1
d_call: -
cdr3_nt: TGTGCCTGTGAGCGACTACGGATGGACAGCACAGACACCGATAAACTCATCTTT
cdr3_aa: CACERLRMDSTDTDKLIF

v_call: TRDV2
clone_size: large
j_call: TRDJ1
d_call: TRDD3
cdr3_nt: TGTGCCTGTGACGAGGCTTTGGCTGGGGGATTAAAGTACACCGATAAACTCATCTTT
cdr3_aa: CACDEALAGGLKYTDKLIF

v_call: TRDV2
clone_size: large
j_call: TRDJ1
d_call: -
cdr3_nt: TGTGCCTGTGACACCGTCCTAAACACCGATAAACTCATCTTT
cdr3_aa: CACDTVLNTDKLIF

v_call: TRDV2
clone_size: large
j_call: TRDJ3
d_call: TRDD3
cdr3_nt: TGTGCCTGTGACACCGGCGGTACTGGGGGTCTAAGCTCCTGGGACACCCGACAGATGTTTTTC
cdr3_aa: CACDTGGTGGLSSWDTRQMFF

v_call: TRDV2
clone_size: large
j_call: TRDJ1
d_call: TRDD3
cdr3_nt: TGTGCCTGTGACACCGTCTATGATCCTGCGGGGATAAAGACCGATAAACTCATCTTT
cdr3_aa: CACDTVYDPAGIKTDKLIF

v_call: TRDV2
clone_size: -
j_call: TRDJ1
d_call: TRDD3
cdr3_nt: TGTGCCTGTGACCCCCTGGGGGATAAGGCGGACACCGATAAACTCATCTTT
cdr3_aa: CACDPLGDKADTDKLIF